The 8 T cell receptor beta chains reported below all come from one sample, sequenced in a study of T-cell reconstitution after alpha-beta-depleted transplantation in children. Construction of the TCRbeta library involved unique molecular identifiers. TCRdb recomputed calls from the PCR reads with MiXCR, one row per CDR3 protein. The table includes 670,000 or so distinct CDR3 sequences, under 15% detected once. The source was PBMCs, collected before TCRalphabeta/CD19-depleted stem cell transplant. The receptors derive from a girl aged 2-10 years with congenital amegakaryocytic thrombocytopenia, due to receive a stem cell transplant.

The sample holds many counts of this clonotype. This chain uses TRBV7-8 with TRBJ2-2; 9 positions match TRBD2. Trimming took 1 base from V and 7 from J; bases not matched to a gene: 4. Looked up from germline, CDR1 is SGHVS and CDR2 is FQNEAQ. CDR3 length equals 15 residues. CDR3 region: CASSLGTSVLGELFF. The CDR3 DNA follows: TGTGCCAGCAGCTTAGGGACTAGCGTTCTCGGGGAGCTGTTTTTT.

This clonotype was seen a few times. The genes are TRBV4-2 and TRBJ2-7; 7 nucleotides align to TRBD2. Looked up from germline, CDR1 is LGHNA and CDR2 is YNFKEQ. The CDR3 runs to 16 residues. V dropped 1 base and J dropped 3; count of bases not matched to a gene: 9. The CDR3 DNA reads as TGTGCCAGCAGCCAAGGGGTGGCTAGCGGAAACTACGAGCAGTACTTC. It encodes CASSQGVASGNYEQYF.

At least ten counts were recorded for this clonotype. The CDR3 sequence is CASSQGNRNTEAFF. Written as DNA, the CDR3 is TGTGCCAGCAGCCAAGGAAATAGGAACACTGAAGCTTTCTTT. This chain uses TRBV3-1 with TRBJ1-1; no definite D call. Per the germline V gene, CDR1 is LGHDT and CDR2 is YNNKEL (reference sequence). The CDR3 runs 14 residues. V shed 1 base and J shed 1 base, with 7 bases lying between them.

This clonotype was counted ten times or more. The genes are TRBV15 and TRBJ1-5; 7 bases match TRBD1. Germline assignment: CDR1 LNHNV and CDR2 YYDKDF (reference sequence). V lost 4 bases and J lost 6; bases outside the gene matches: 0. The CDR3 totals 12 residues. In DNA form, the CDR3 reads TGTGCCACCAGCAACAGGGGTCAGCCCCAGCATTTT. As protein: CATSNRGQPQHF.

This clonotype was seen only a few times. The chain joins TRBV15 to TRBJ2-3, with a possible D match to TRBD1 (5 bases). The CDR3 has 14 residues. Germline loops: CDR1 LNHNV, CDR2 YYDKDF (reference sequence). V lost 1 base, J lost 6 bases, and 11 bases lay in between. CDR3 in amino acids: CATSRAPDIDTQYF. As DNA, the CDR3 is TGTGCCACCAGCAGAGCTCCGGACATCGATACGCAGTATTTT.

The table lists this clonotype with a few counts. The chain is built from TRBV5-1 and TRBJ2-5, with 9 nucleotides matching TRBD1. The CDR3 runs 16 residues. V gave up 7 bases and J gave up 2 bases; unmatched junction bases: 12. Per germline, CDR1 SGHRS and CDR2 YFSETQ. The CDR3 DNA follows: TGCGCCAGCGGACGTTATCCGGGACAGGGACAAGAGACCCAGTACTTC. It translates to CASGRYPGQGQETQYF.

This clonotype was seen more than once but under ten times. The chain couples TRBV20-1 to TRBJ2-1; 15 bases agree with TRBD2. The CDR3 covers 15 residues. CDR1 is DFQATT, CDR2 SNEGSKA, per germline (reference sequence). Trimming removed 3 bases from V and 6 bases from J; junction bases left unmatched: 3. The DNA for the CDR3 is TGCAGTGCTAGGGGACTAGCGGGAGGCGGCAATGAGCAGTTCTTC. Translating it yields CSARGLAGGGNEQFF.

Concerning this clonotype: A much larger clone lies a single base off, so this may be a read error. The rearrangement uses TRBV20-1 and TRBJ1-2; 10 nucleotides line up with TRBD1. Germline V gene lookup returns CDR1 DFQATT and CDR2 SNEGSKA (reference sequence). CDR3 size: 13 residues. CDR3 protein: CSARTGGVRGYPF. As DNA, the CDR3 is TGCAGTGCGAGGACAGGGGGGGTGCGTGGCTACCCCTTC.